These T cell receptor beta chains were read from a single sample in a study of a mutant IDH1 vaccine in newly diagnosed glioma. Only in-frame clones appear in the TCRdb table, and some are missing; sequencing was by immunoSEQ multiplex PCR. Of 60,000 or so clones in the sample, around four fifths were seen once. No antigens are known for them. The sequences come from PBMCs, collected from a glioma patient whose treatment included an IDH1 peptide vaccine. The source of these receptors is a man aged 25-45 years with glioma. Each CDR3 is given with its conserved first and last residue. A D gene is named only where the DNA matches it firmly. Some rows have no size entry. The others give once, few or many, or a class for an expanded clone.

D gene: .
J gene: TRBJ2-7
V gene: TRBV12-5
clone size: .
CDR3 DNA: TGTGCTAGTGGCTCCGGGACCCAAAACAGCTACGAGCAGTACTTC
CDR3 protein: CASGSGTQNSYEQYF

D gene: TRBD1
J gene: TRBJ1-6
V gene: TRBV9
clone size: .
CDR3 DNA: TGTGCCAGCAGCGGACCCTCCCGGGACAGGGCTGGCGGCGATTCACCCCTCCACTTT
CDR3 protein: CASSGPSRDRAGGDSPLHF

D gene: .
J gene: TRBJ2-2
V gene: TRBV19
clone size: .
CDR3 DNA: TGTGCCAGTAAGCTACAGAACACCGGGGAGCTGTTTTTT
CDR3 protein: CASKLQNTGELFF

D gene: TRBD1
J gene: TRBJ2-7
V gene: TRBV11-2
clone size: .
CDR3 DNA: TGTGCCAGCAGCTTTCCGACAGGGGCAGTGTACGAGCAGTACTTC
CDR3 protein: CASSFPTGAVYEQYF

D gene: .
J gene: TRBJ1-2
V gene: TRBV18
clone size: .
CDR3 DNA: TGTGCCAGCTCACTTGGACAGCGTAACTATGGCTACACCTTC
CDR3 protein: CASSLGQRNYGYTF

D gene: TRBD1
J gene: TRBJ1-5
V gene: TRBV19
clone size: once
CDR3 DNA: TGTGCCAGCATTCGACAGGGGGATTATAGCAATCAGCCCCAGCATTTT
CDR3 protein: CASIRQGDYSNQPQHF

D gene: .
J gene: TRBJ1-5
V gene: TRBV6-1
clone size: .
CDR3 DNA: TGTGCCAGCAGTGAATGGGGGAATTTGCCGTCCAATCAGCCCCAGCATTTT
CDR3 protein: CASSEWGNLPSNQPQHF

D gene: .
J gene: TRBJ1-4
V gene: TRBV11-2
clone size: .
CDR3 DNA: TGTGCCAGCAGCTCGCAGGGGACAACTAATGAAAAACTGTTTTTT
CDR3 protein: CASSSQGTTNEKLFF

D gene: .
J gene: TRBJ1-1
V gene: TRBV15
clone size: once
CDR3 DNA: TGTGCCACCAGCAGAGATCATCGGGAAAACACTGAAGCTTTCTTT
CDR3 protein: CATSRDHRENTEAFF

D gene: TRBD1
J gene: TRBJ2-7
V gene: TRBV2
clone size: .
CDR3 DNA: TGTGCCAGCAGTGAACAGGGGGCATCCTACGAGCAGTACTTC
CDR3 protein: CASSEQGASYEQYF

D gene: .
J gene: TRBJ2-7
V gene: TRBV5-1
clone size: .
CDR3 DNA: TGCGCCAGCAGCTCCGGATGGGACGAGCAGTACTTC
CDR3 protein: CASSSGWDEQYF

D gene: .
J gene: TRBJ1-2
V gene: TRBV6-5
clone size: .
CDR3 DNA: TGTGCCACTACCACGGGGAGACGAGGCTACACCTTC
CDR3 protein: CATTTGRRGYTF

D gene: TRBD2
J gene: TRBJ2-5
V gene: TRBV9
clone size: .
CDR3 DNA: TGTGCCAGCAGCGTAGCTAGCGGGGGTGGTGAGACCCAGTACTTC
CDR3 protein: CASSVASGGGETQYF

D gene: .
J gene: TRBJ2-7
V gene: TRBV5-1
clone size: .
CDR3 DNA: TGCGCCAGCAGCTTGGCTCCCGAATACGAGCAGTACTTC
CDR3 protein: CASSLAPEYEQYF

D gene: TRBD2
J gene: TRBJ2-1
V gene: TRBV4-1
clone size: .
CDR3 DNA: TGCGCCAGCAGCCCAACCGAAGGCGGGGGGGGGAATGAGCAGTTCTTC
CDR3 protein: CASSPTEGGGGNEQFF

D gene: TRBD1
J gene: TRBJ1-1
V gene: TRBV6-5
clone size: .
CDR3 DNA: TGTGCCAGCCGTCCCAGCGGACAGGGCCTTTTGGCTTTCTTT
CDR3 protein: CASRPSGQGLLAFF

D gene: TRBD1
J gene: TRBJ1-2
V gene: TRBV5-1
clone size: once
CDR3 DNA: TGCGCCAGCAGACAGGGGGCGTTGGACTATGGCTACACCTTC
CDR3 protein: CASRQGALDYGYTF

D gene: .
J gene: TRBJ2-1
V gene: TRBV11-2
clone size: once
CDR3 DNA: TGTGCCAGCAGCCCACCGGGACTGAGCTCCTACAATGAGCAGTTCTTC
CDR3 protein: CASSPPGLSSYNEQFF

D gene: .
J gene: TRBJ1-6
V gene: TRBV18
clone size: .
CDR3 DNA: TGTGCCAGCTCAATGGGGGGAAATTCACCCCTCCACTTT
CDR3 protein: CASSMGGNSPLHF

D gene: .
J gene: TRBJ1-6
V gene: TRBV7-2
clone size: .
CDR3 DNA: TGTGCCAGCAGCTTAAGTAAAGATTCACCCCTCCACTTT
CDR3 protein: CASSLSKDSPLHF

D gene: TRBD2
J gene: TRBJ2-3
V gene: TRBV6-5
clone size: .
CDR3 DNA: TGTGCCAGCAGTTCTAGCGGGCCGCGGGATACGCAGTATTTT
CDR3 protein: CASSSSGPRDTQYF

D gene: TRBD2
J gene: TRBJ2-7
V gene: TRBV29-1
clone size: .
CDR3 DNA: TGCAGCGCGCTAGCGGGGAGCTCCTACGAGCAGTACTTC
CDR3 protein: CSALAGSSYEQYF

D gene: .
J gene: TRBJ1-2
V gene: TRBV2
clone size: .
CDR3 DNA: TGTGCCAGCGGCACCTCCTATGGCTACACCTTC
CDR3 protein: CASGTSYGYTF

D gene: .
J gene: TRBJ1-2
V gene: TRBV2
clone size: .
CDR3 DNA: TGTGCCAGCAGTGACTCAGGATCTTTGGGCTACACCTTC
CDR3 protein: CASSDSGSLGYTF

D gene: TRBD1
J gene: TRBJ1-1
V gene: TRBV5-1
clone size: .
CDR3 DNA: TGCGCCAGCAGCCCAGGAGACTACAGGGGTGCCACTGAAGCTTTCTTT
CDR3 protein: CASSPGDYRGATEAFF

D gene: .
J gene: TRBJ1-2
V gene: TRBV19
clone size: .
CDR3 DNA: TGTGCCACTAAGCCGCAGGGAAAGGGCTATGGCTACACCTTC
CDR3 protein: CATKPQGKGYGYTF

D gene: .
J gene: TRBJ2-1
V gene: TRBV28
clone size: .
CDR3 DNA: TGTGCCAGCAGTCGAGGGATCCCCAATGAGCAGTTCTTC
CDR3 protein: CASSRGIPNEQFF

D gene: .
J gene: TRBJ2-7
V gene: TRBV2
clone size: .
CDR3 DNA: TGTGCCAGCAAAGGTTGGTTCAGGGCGTCACCCTACGAGCAGTACTTC
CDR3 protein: CASKGWFRASPYEQYF

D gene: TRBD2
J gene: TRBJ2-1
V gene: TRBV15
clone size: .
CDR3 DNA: TGTGCCACCAGCAGAGTACCCGGGACTAGCGGGGGGAATGAGCAGTTCTTC
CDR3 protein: CATSRVPGTSGGNEQFF

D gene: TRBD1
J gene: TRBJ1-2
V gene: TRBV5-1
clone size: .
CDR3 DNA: TGCGCCAGCAGCGGGCGGGGACAGCCACGCTACTATGGCTACACCTTC
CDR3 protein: CASSGRGQPRYYGYTF

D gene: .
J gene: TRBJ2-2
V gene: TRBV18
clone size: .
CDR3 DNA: TGTGCCAGCTCACCGCCTCCATCTCTACCCGGGGAGCTGTTTTTT
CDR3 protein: CASSPPPSLPGELFF

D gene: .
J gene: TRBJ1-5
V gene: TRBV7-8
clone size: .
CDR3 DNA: TGTGCCAGCAGCTCATACAGAATAACTAACAATCAGCCCCAGCATTTT
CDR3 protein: CASSSYRITNNQPQHF

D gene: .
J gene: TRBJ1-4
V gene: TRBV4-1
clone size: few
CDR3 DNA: TGCGCCAGCAGCCAAGGGGAACGCGGAACAACTAATGAAAAACTGTTTTTT
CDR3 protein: CASSQGERGTTNEKLFF